Shown below are 21 T cell receptor beta chains from a single sample sequenced in a study of blood T cell repertoires in COVID-19. Here immunoSEQ multiplex PCR was the method, and the copy in TCRdb shows in-frame clones only, minus some. Among 120,000 or so clones listed, about 70% were seen once. Sample: peripheral blood. Receptor source: a man aged 60 to 69 with acute or convalescent COVID-19.

This chain's CDR3 is CASSGGTGSNYGYTF. CDR3 bases: TGTGCCAGCAGCGGTGGGACAGGCTCTAACTATGGCTACACCTTC. This chain uses TRBV5-5 with TRBJ1-2; 8 bases map to TRBD1. The V segment lost 4 bases and the J segment 0 bases; nucleotides outside the gene matches: 5. CDR3 length: 15 residues. Per the germline V gene, CDR1 is SGHKS and CDR2 is YYEKEE (reference sequence).

The rearrangement joins TRBV4-1 to TRBJ1-2; 10 nucleotides match TRBD1. Trimming at V came to 3 bases and at J to 8 bases, leaving 9 bases not matched to a gene. Germline assignment: CDR1 MGHRA and CDR2 YSYEKL. This CDR3 has 15 amino acids. CDR3 nucleotide sequence: TGCGCCAGCAGCCAGGATAGGGACAGGGGATTCGGCTACACCTTC. This gives the protein CASSQDRDRGFGYTF.

The J gene is TRBJ1-1, the V gene TRBV2; D is uncertain. The CDR3 runs to 15 residues. CDR1 is SNHLY, CDR2 FYNNEI, per germline. V lost 0 bases to trimming and J lost 1 base, with 9 bases between them. The CDR3 sequence: CASSEAWLANTEAFF. In DNA, the CDR3 is TGTGCCAGCAGTGAAGCCTGGCTGGCGAACACTGAAGCTTTCTTT.

The V and J genes are TRBV5-1 and TRBJ2-5; D is uncertain. Trimming pared 2 bases from V and 1 base from J, leaving 6 bases between. Germline loops: CDR1 SGHRS, CDR2 YFSETQ. This CDR3 is 13 amino acids long. CDR3 residues: CASSFSFQETQYF. In nucleotides, the CDR3 is TGCGCCAGCAGCTTTAGCTTCCAAGAGACCCAGTACTTC.

The V call is TRBV6-5, the J call TRBJ1-3; D call uncertain. Trimming left V 2 bases short and J 3 bases short, with 11 bases between. Per the germline V gene, CDR1 is MNHEY and CDR2 is SVGAGI. The CDR3 spans 15 residues. CDR3 nucleotides: TGTGCCAGCAGTTACGCCCTGGGAGTTGGAAACACCATATATTTT. Translated: CASSYALGVGNTIYF.

The table lists this clone with a few counts. CDR3 in DNA: TGTGCCAGCAGCTTGGGACAGGGGGCATTCGAGCAGTACTTC. It is translated as CASSLGQGAFEQYF. The genes are TRBV13 and TRBJ2-7; 12 nucleotides match TRBD1. The CDR3 consists of 14 residues. Germline loops: CDR1 PRHDT, CDR2 FYEKMQ (reference sequence). Trimming cost V 3 bases and J 6 bases; bases outside gene matches: 3. Full variable domain (remainder filled in from reference TRBV13 and TRBJ2-7): AAGVIQSPRHLIKEKRETATLKCYPIPRHDTVYWYQQGPGQDPQFLISFYEKMQSDKGSIPDRFSAQQFSDYHSELNMSSLELGDSALYFCASSLGQGAFEQYFGPGTRLTVT.

The table lists this clone with a few counts. The chain's CDR3 is CASSLERNYEQYF. The CDR3 nucleotides read TGTGCCAGCAGCTTGGAGCGGAACTACGAGCAGTACTTC. The chain has TRBV11-3 and TRBJ2-7; D might be TRBD2 (5 bases). Germline V CDR1 and CDR2: SGHNT, YENEEA. V lost 3 bases and J 3 bases, leaving 9 bases between the germline ends. This CDR3 is built from 13 residues.

This sequence joins TRBV7-3 and TRBJ2-1, with D possibly being TRBD1 (5 bases). CDR1 is SGHTA and CDR2 is FQGTGA in the germline V gene. This CDR3 is built from 14 residues. V was trimmed by 4 bases and J by 6 bases, leaving 13 bases between them. The CDR3 region is CASSSSPDSNEQFF. The CDR3 DNA is TGTGCCAGCAGCTCATCACCCGACAGCAATGAGCAGTTCTTC.

This chain joins TRBV5-1 and TRBJ1-5; D uncertain. V lost 4 bases and J lost 1, with 12 bases in between. The CDR3 has 15 amino acids. The germline CDR1 and CDR2 sequences are SGHRS and YFSETQ. The CDR3 sequence is CASSHNGGSNQPQHF. In DNA form, the CDR3 reads TGCGCCAGCAGCCATAACGGCGGAAGCAATCAGCCCCAGCATTTT.

The rearrangement links TRBV5-1 to TRBJ1-4; the D gene is possibly TRBD1 (6 bases). CDR3 length: 14 residues. V lost 7 bases, J lost 7 bases, and 17 bases lay in between. Germline CDR1 SGHRS, CDR2 YFSETQ. This chain's CDR3 is CASATGDKSEKLFF. In DNA, the CDR3 is TGCGCCAGCGCGACAGGTGATAAAAGTGAAAAACTGTTTTTT.

V is TRBV3-1 (or the pseudogene TRBV3-2) and J is TRBJ2-3, with 9 bases fitting TRBD2. With V trimmed by 1 base and J by 4 bases, 3 bases remained unmatched. The CDR3 is 15 amino acids. CDR1 is LGHDT, CDR2 YNNKEL, per germline (reference sequence). The DNA for the CDR3 is TGTGCCAGCAGCCAAGGCGGGGGGGGCGCAGATACGCAGTATTTT. Protein: CASSQGGGGADTQYF.

V gene TRBV19 combines with J gene TRBJ1-5, with no clear D. Germline V CDR1 and CDR2: LNHDA, SQIVND (reference sequence). There are 13 residues in the CDR3. V lost 11 bases and J lost 6, with 17 bases in between. CDR3 sequence reads: CARSLGQRQPQHF. The CDR3, as DNA: TGTGCCCGATCCCTTGGCCAACGTCAGCCCCAGCATTTT. Full variable domain (rest looked up from reference TRBV19 and TRBJ1-5): DGGITQSPKYLFRKEGQNVTLSCEQNLNHDAMYWYRQDPGQGLRLIYYSQIVNDFQKGDIAEGYSVSREKKESFPLTVTSAQKNPTAFYLCARSLGQRQPQHFGDGTRLSIL.

The V gene is TRBV5-8, the J gene TRBJ1-2, with 9 bases fitting TRBD1. The V gene's germline CDR1 is SGHTS and CDR2 YDEGEE. The V and J ends lost 4 bases and 7 bases, in that order; junction bases with no gene match: 11. The CDR3 totals 15 residues. DNA for the CDR3: TGTGCCAGCAGCCGATTAACTAACAGGGGGCTTGGCTACACCTTC. Translated: CASSRLTNRGLGYTF.

The V gene is TRBV15, the J gene TRBJ2-4; D may be TRBD2 (5 bases). Trimming cost V 3 bases and J 0 bases, with 12 bases left between them. Germline CDR1 is LNHNV and CDR2 is YYDKDF (reference sequence). The CDR3 length is 16 residues. CDR3 sequence reads: CATSRGFEGAKNIQYF. CDR3 nucleotide sequence: TGTGCCACCAGCAGGGGATTTGAGGGAGCCAAAAACATTCAGTACTTC.

This clone has just a few counts. The chain employs TRBV4-1 and TRBJ1-3; D unclear. V lost 1 base and J 0 bases, leaving 4 bases between the germline ends. The germline V gene encodes CDR1 MGHRA and CDR2 YSYEKL. This CDR3 has 14 amino acids. The CDR3 reads CASSQGSSGNTIYF. The CDR3 nucleotides are TGCGCCAGCAGCCAAGGCAGCTCTGGAAACACCATATATTTT.

This chain links TRBV12-3 or TRBV12-4 with TRBJ2-2; D might be TRBD2 (5 bases). The CDR3 is 11 residues long. Trimming removed 6 bases from V and 9 bases from J, with 8 bases in between. CDR3 loop: CASSRGRELFF. The CDR3, as DNA: TGTGCCAGCAGCAGAGGGCGGGAGCTGTTTTTT.

V gene TRBV5-1 combines with J gene TRBJ2-5; 11 bases are a match to TRBD2. Looked up from germline, CDR1 is SGHRS and CDR2 is YFSETQ. V lost 7 bases and J lost 1; bases outside the gene matches: 9. The CDR3 loop spans 16 amino acids. The CDR3 sequence is CASYRGTSGFQETQYF. CDR3 in DNA: TGCGCCAGCTATCGGGGGACTAGCGGATTCCAAGAGACCCAGTACTTC.

This clone was detected a few times. This chain joins TRBV12-2 and TRBJ2-7; the D call of TRBD2 is as the table states it, not checked on the DNA. TRBV12-2 is annotated as a pseudogene. The CDR3 contains 17 residues. CDR3 DNA sequence: TGTGCAAGTCCCCGGACCCCCCGTAGCGGCCTCTTGACCGAGCAGTACTTC. Protein: CASPRTPRSGLLTEQYF.

The chain joins TRBV25-1 to TRBJ1-2; D call uncertain. V was trimmed by 4 bases and J by 3 bases, leaving 6 bases between them. CDR1 is MGHDK and CDR2 is SYGVNS in the germline V gene. This CDR3 contains 12 residues. The CDR3 spells CASSGEDYGYTF. CDR3 sequence (DNA): TGTGCCAGCAGTGGGGAGGACTATGGCTACACCTTC.

The genes are TRBV19 and TRBJ1-5; possible D gene TRBD1, 5 bases. V dropped 5 bases and J dropped 2 bases, with 7 bases sitting between them. Looked up from germline, CDR1 is LNHDA and CDR2 is SQIVND (reference sequence). The CDR3 is 13 residues long. The CDR3 nucleotides read TGTGCCAGTAGTCAGACAGGCAATCAGCCCCAGCATTTT. Its translation is CASSQTGNQPQHF. The full variable domain, with the rest looked up from reference TRBV19 and TRBJ1-5, is DGGITQSPKYLFRKEGQNVTLSCEQNLNHDAMYWYRQDPGQGLRLIYYSQIVNDFQKGDIAEGYSVSREKKESFPLTVTSAQKNPTAFYLCASSQTGNQPQHFGDGTRLSIL.

V usage is TRBV24-1 and J usage is TRBJ2-3; D is perhaps TRBD1 (5 bases). Trimming took off 4 bases at V and 0 bases at J, with 10 bases between the two ends. The CDR3 is made up of 15 amino acids. Germline values: CDR1 KGHDR, CDR2 SFDVKD. In DNA form, the CDR3 reads TGTGCCACCAGTGAGCGGACAACTAGCACAGATACGCAGTATTTT. This translates into CATSERTTSTDTQYF.